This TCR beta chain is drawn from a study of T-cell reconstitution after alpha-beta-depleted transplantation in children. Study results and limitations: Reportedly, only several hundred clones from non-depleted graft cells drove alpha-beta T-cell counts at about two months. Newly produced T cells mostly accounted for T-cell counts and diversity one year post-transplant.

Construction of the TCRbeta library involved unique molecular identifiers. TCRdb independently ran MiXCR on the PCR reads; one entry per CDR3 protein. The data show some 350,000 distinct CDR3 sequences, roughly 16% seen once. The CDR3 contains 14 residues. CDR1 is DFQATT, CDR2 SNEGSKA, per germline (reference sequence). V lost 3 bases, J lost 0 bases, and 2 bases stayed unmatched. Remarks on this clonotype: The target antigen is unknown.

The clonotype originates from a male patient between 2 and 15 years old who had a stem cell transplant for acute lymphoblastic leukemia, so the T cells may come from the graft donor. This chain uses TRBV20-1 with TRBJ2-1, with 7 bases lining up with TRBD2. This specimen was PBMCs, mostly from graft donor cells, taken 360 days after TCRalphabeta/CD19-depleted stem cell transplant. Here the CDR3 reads CSASGRSSYNEQFF. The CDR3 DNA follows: TGCAGTGCTAGCGGGAGGAGCTCCTACAATGAGCAGTTCTTC.